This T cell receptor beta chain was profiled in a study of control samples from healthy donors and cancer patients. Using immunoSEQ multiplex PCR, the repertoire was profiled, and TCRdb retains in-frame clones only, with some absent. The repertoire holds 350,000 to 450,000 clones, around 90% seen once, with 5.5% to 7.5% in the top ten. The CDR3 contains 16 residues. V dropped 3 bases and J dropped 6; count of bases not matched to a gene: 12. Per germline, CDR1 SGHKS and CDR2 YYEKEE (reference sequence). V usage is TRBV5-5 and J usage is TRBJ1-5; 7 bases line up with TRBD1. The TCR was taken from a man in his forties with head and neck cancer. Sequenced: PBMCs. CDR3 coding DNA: TGTGCCAGCAGCTGGGGACAGACCGAAGGAATTCAGCCCCAGCATTTT. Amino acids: CASSWGQTEGIQPQHF.